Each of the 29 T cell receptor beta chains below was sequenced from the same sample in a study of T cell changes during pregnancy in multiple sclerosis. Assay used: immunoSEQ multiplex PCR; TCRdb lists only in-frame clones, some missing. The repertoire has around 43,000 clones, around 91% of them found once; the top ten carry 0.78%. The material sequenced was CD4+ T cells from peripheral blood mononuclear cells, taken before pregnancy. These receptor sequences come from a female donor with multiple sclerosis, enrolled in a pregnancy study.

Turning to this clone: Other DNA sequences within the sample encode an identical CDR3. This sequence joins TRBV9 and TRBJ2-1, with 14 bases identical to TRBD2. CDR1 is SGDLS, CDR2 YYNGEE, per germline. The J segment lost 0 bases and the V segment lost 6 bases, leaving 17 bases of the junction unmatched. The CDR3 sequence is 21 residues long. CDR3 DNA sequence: TGTGCCAGCAATCCGCACGGAGGGACTAGCGGGAGTCGTGGCTCCTACAATGAGCAGTTCTTC. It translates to CASNPHGGTSGSRGSYNEQFF.

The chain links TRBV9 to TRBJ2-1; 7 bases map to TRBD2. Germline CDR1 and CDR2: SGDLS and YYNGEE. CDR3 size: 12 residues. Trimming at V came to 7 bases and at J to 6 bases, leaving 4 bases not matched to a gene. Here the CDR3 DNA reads TGTGCCAGCTCTACGGGAGGCAATGAGCAGTTCTTC. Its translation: CASSTGGNEQFF.

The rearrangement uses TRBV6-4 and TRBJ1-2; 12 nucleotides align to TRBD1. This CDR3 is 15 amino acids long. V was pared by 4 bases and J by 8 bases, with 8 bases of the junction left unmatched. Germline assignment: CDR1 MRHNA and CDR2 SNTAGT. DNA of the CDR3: TGTGCCAGCAGTGCCTGGGACAGGGGGCGGGCAGGCTACACCTTC. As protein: CASSAWDRGRAGYTF.

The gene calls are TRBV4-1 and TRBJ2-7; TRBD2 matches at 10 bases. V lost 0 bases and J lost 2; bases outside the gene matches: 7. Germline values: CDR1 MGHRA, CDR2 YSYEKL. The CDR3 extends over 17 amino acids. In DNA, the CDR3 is TGCGCCAGCAGCCAAGAAGGGACTAGCGAACGGACCTACGAGCAGTACTTC. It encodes CASSQEGTSERTYEQYF.

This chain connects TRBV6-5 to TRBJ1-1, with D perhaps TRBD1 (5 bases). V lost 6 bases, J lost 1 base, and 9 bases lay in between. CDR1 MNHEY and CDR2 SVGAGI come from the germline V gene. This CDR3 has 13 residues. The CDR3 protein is CASSLTGNTEAFF. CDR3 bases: TGTGCCAGCAGCCTTACAGGGAACACTGAAGCTTTCTTT.

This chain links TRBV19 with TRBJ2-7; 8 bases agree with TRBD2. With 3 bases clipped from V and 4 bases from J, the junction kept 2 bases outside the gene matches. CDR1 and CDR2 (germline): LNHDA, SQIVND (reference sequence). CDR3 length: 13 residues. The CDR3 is CASSIVAGYEQYF. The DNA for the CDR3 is TGTGCCAGTAGTATTGTAGCGGGGTACGAGCAGTACTTC. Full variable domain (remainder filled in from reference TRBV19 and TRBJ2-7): DGGITQSPKYLFRKEGQNVTLSCEQNLNHDAMYWYRQDPGQGLRLIYYSQIVNDFQKGDIAEGYSVSREKKESFPLTVTSAQKNPTAFYLCASSIVAGYEQYFGPGTRLTVT.

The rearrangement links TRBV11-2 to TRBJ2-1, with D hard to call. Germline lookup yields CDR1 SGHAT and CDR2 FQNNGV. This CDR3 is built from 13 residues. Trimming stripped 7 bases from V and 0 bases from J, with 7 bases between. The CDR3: CASTLFSYNEQFF. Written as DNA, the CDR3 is TGTGCCAGCACCCTATTCTCCTACAATGAGCAGTTCTTC.

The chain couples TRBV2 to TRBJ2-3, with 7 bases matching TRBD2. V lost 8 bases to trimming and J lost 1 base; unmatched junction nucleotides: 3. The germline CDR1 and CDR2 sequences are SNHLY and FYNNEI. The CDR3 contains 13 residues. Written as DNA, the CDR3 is TGTGCCAGCTTGGGAGGGGGCACAGATACGCAGTATTTT. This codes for CASLGGGTDTQYF. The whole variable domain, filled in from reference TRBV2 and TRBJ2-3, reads EPEVTQTPSHQVTQMGQEVILRCVPISNHLYFYWYRQILGQKVEFLVSFYNNEISEKSEIFDDQFSVERPDGSNFTLKIRSTKLEDSAMYFCASLGGGTDTQYFGPGTRLTVL.

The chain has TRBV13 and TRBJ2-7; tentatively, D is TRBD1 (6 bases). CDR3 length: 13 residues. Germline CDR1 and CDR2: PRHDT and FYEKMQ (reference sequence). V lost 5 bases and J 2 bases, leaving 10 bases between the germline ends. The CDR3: CASSLQGPYEQYF. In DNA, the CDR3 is TGTGCCAGCAGCCTACAGGGCCCCTACGAGCAGTACTTC.

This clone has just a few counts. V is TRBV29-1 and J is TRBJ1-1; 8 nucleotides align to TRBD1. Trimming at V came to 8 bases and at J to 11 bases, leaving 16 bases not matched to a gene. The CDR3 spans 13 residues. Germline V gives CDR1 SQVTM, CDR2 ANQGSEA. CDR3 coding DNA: TGCAGCTCAGGGAACGGACAGGGCGGTGGGGCTTTCTTT. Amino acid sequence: CSSGNGQGGGAFF.

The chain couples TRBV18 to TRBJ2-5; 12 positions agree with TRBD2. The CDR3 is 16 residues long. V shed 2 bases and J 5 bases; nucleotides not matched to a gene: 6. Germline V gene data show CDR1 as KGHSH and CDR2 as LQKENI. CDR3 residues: CASSPVTSGSRETQYF. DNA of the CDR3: TGTGCCAGCTCACCAGTGACTAGCGGGAGTAGGGAGACCCAGTACTTC.

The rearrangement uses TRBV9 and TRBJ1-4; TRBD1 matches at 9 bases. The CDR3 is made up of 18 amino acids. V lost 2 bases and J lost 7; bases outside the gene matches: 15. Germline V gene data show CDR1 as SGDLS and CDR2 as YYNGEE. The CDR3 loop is CASSVDPGQGIKGEKLFF. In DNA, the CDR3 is TGTGCCAGCAGCGTCGACCCAGGACAGGGGATTAAAGGTGAAAAACTGTTTTTT.

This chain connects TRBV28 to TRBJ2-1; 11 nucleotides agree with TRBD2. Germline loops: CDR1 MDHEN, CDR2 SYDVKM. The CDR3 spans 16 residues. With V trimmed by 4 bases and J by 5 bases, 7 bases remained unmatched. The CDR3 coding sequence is TGTGCCAGCAGTTCTCCGCCGGGACTAGCGGACAATGAGCAGTTCTTC. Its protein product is CASSSPPGLADNEQFF.

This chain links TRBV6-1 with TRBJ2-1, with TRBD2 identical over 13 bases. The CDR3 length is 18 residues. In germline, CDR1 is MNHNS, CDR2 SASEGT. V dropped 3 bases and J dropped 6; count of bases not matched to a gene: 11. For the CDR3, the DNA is TGTGCCAGCAGTGATTGGGGGCCGGGACTAGCGGGACTCAATGAGCAGTTCTTC. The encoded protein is CASSDWGPGLAGLNEQFF.

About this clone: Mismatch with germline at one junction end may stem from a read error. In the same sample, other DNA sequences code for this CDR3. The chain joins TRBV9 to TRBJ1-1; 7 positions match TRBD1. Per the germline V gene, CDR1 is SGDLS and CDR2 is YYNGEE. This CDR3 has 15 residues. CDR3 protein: CASSVGGGRGTEAFF. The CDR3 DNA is TGTGCCAGCAGTGTAGGGGGCGGGAGGGGGACTGAAGCTTTCTTT.

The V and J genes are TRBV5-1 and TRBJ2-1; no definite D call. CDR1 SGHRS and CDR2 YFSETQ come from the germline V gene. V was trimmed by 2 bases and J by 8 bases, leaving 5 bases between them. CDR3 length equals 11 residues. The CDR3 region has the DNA TGCGCCAGCAGCTTAAGCTATGAGCAGTTCTTC. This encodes CASSLSYEQFF.

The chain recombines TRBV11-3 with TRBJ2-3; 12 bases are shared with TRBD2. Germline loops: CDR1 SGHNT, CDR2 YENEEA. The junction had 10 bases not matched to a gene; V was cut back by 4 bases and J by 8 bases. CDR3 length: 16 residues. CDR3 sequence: CASSSAVGGLAGTQYF. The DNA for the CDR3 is TGTGCCAGCAGCTCGGCTGTAGGGGGACTAGCGGGTACGCAGTATTTT.

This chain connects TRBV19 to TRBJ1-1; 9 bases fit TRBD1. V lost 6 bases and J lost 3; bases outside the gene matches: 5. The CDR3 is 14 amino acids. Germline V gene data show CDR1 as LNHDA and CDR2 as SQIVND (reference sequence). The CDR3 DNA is TGTGCCAGTAGCCCGGACAGGGGCGACACTGAAGCTTTCTTT. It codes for CASSPDRGDTEAFF.

The CDR3 reads CASSVESRLALSDTQYF. CDR3 DNA sequence: TGTGCCAGCAGCGTAGAATCGCGACTAGCGCTCTCAGATACGCAGTATTTT. The rearrangement uses TRBV9 and TRBJ2-3; 8 bases are shared with TRBD2. CDR3 length: 17 residues. Germline values: CDR1 SGDLS, CDR2 YYNGEE. Germline trimming cut 0 bases from V and 4 bases from J; bases unmatched to any gene: 10.

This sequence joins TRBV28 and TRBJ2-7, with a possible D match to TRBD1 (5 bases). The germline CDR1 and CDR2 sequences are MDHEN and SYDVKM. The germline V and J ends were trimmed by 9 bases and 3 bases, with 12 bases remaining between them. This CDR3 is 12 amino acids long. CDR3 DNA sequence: TGTGCCAGTTCTCCCGACAGCTACGAGCAGTACTTC. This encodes CASSPDSYEQYF. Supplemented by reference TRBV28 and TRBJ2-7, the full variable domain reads DVKVTQSSRYLVKRTGEKVFLECVQDMDHENMFWYRQDPGLGLRLIYFSYDVKMKEKGDIPEGYSVSREKKERFSLILESASTNQTSMYLCASSPDSYEQYFGPGTRLTVT.

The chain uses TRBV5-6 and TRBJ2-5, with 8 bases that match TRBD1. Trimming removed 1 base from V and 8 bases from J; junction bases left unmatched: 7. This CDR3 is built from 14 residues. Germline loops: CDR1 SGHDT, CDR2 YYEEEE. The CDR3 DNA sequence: TGTGCCAGCAGCTTGCACGGACAGGGCCAAACCCAGTACTTC. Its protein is CASSLHGQGQTQYF.

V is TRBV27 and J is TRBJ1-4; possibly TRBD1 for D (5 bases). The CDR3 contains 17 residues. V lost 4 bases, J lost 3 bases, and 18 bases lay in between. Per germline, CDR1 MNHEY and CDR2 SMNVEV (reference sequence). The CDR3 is CASSSHPGRVANEKLFF. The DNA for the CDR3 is TGTGCCAGCAGTTCCCACCCGGGCAGGGTGGCTAATGAAAAACTGTTTTTT. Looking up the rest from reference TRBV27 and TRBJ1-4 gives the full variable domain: EAQVTQNPRYLITVTGKKLTVTCSQNMNHEYMSWYRQDPGLGLRQIYYSMNVEVTDKGDVPEGYKVSRKEKRNFPLILESPSPNQTSLYFCASSSHPGRVANEKLFFGSGTQLSVL.

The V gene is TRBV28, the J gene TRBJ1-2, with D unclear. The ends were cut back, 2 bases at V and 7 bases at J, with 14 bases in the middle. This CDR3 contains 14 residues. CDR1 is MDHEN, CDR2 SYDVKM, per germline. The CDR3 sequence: CASSLIARKIGYTF. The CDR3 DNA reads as TGTGCCAGCAGTTTAATTGCCAGGAAAATTGGCTACACCTTC.

The CDR3, as DNA: TGTGCCAGCAGTGAAAGGGGGTTCGGTACTGAAGCTTTCTTT. This encodes CASSERGFGTEAFF. The J gene is TRBJ1-1, the V gene TRBV2, with D perhaps matching TRBD1 (6 bases). CDR1 SNHLY and CDR2 FYNNEI come from the germline V gene. This CDR3 has 14 residues. V lost 2 bases, J lost 5 bases, and 12 bases lay in between.

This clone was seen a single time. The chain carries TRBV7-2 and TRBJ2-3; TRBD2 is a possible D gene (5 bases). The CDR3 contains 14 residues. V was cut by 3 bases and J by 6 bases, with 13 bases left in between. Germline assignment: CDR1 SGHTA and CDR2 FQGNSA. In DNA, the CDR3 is TGTGCCAGCAGCTTTGGCCAAGAGCGGGATACGCAGTATTTT. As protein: CASSFGQERDTQYF.

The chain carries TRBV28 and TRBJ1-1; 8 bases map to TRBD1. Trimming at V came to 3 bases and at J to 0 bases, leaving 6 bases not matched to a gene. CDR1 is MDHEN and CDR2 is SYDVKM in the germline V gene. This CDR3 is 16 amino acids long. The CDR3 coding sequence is TGTGCCAGCAGTTTTCTCAGGACAGGGCTGAACACTGAAGCTTTCTTT. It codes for CASSFLRTGLNTEAFF. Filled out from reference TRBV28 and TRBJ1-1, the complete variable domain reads DVKVTQSSRYLVKRTGEKVFLECVQDMDHENMFWYRQDPGLGLRLIYFSYDVKMKEKGDIPEGYSVSREKKERFSLILESASTNQTSMYLCASSFLRTGLNTEAFFGQGTRLTVV.

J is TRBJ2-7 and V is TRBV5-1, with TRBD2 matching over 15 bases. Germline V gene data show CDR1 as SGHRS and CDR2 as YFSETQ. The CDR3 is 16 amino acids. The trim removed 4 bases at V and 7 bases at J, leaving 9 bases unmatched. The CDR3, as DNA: TGCGCCAGCAGCGGAAAGGGACTAGCGGGAGGTTATGAGCAGTACTTC. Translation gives CASSGKGLAGGYEQYF.

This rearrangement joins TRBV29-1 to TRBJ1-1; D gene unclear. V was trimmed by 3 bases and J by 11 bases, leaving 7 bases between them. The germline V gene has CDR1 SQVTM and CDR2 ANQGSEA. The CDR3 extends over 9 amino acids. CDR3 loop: CSVDSSAFF. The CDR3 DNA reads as TGCAGCGTTGATTCGAGCGCTTTCTTT.

The CDR3 nucleotides read TGTGCCAGCAGCTCGACAGGGGGCTACGGAAACACCATATATTTT. The encoded protein is CASSSTGGYGNTIYF. The chain carries TRBV7-2 and TRBJ1-3; TRBD1 agrees at 10 bases. CDR3 size: 15 residues. J gave up 4 bases and V 4 bases, and 4 bases lay outside the gene matches. CDR1 and CDR2 from the germline V gene are SGHTA and FQGNSA.